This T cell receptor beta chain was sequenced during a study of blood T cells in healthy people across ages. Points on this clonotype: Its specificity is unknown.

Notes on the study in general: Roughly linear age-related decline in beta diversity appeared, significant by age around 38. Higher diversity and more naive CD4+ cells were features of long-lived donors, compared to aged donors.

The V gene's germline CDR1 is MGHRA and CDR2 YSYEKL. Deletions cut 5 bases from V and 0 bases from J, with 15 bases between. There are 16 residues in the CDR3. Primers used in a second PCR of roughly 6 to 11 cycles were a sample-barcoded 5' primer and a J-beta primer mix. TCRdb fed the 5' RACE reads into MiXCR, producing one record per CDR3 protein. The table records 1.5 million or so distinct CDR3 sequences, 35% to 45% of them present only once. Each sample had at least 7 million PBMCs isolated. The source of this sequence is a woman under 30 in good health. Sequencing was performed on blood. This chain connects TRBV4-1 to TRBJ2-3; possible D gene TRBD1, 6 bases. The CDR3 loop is CASSETGFTSTDTQYF. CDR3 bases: TGCGCCAGCAGCGAAACAGGGTTTACTAGCACAGATACGCAGTATTTT.